Sequencing of this TCR beta chain was carried out in a study of OX40 agonist ivuxolimab in advanced cancers. General study findings and limits: Several nonresponders also turned out to have low normalized T-cell clonal expansion.

Worth noting for this clone: Its cognate antigen is unknown.

V shed 1 base and J shed 10 bases, with 8 bases lying between them. The CDR3 runs 11 residues. CDR1 and CDR2 (germline): GTSNPN, SVGIG (reference sequence). Profiled with immunoSEQ multiplex PCR; TCRdb holds only in-frame clones, not every one. Seen here are some 70,000 clones, 70% to 90% observed once, and the top ten hold 0.75%. This sequence originates from an adult with an advanced solid tumor such as melanoma, head and neck, liver or kidney cancer. The sample consisted of CD4+ or CD8+ T cells sorted from blood, taken in a trial of the OX40 agonist ivuxolimab. The chain has TRBV30 and TRBJ2-1, with D hard to call. The CDR3 DNA reads TGTGCCTGGAGTGGGTTGGGGGAGCAGTTCTTC. Its translation is CAWSGLGEQFF.